The clone carrying this T cell receptor beta chain has just a few counts. Its matching antigen is unknown. The data were taken from a study of beta chain features in type 1 diabetes. Overall study results and limits: Patients with type 1 diabetes showed fewer VDJ junction insertions and more deletions.

The investigators reverse transcribed all of the isolated RNA, so they sequenced expressed TCRB transcripts. The method was immunoSEQ multiplex PCR; TCRdb's version includes in-frame clones alone and lacks a portion of them. The data contain roughly 300,000 clones, about 15% of them singletons. Sorting of CD4+ naive, central memory, regulatory and stem cell-like memory cells was performed via CD45RO/CCR7/CD25/CD127/CD95/CD27. Sort purity for all populations was recorded as exceeding 98%. This clonotype was obtained from a man aged 25 to 40 in good health. The sample consisted of central memory CD4+ T cells from blood.

The CDR3 loop is CASSLAGKTQYF. In DNA, the CDR3 is TGTGCCAGCAGCTTGGCCGGGAAGACCCAGTACTTC. The J gene is TRBJ2-5, the V gene TRBV5-6, with D perhaps TRBD2 (5 bases). Germline V gene lookup returns CDR1 SGHDT and CDR2 YYEEEE. This CDR3 is 12 amino acids long. Trimming left V 0 bases short and J 6 bases short, with 6 bases between. The variable domain in full, completed from reference TRBV5-6 and TRBJ2-5, reads DAGVTQSPTHLIKTRGQQVTLRCSPKSGHDTVSWYQQALGQGPQFIFQYYEEEERQRGNFPDRFSGHQFPNYSSELNVNALLLGDSALYLCASSLAGKTQYFGPGTRLLVL.